This T cell receptor beta chain was identified during a study of blood T cell repertoires in COVID-19. Study background: The United States, Italy and Spain supplied acute and convalescent COVID-19 samples.

Everyone who took part was roughly 18 to 89 years old, and they came from 20 to 25 US areas. In assigning cohorts, the study relied on participant-reported clinical history. Trimming cost V 4 bases and J 11 bases, with 11 bases left between them. The CDR3 length is 12 residues. Germline V gene lookup returns CDR1 MDHEN and CDR2 SYDVKM. In the original processing: Reference gene primer amplification yielded estimated nucleated cell counts. Libraries were prepared by immunoSEQ multiplex PCR; TCRdb keeps only in-frame clonotypes and omits some of them. D and trimming come from the DNA, and the V and J calls and clone size come from that table. The sample consists of hundreds of thousands of clones, 85% to 90% of them appearing once.

The sequence derives from a man younger than 40 who had recovered from COVID-19. The sequencing sample was made of PBMCs or T cells enriched from blood (not recorded which). The chain links TRBV28 to TRBJ1-4; D not certain. The chain's CDR3 is CASSSQREKLFF. CDR3 DNA sequence: TGTGCCAGCAGTTCGCAAAGGGAGAAACTGTTTTTT.